This T cell receptor beta chain was identified during a study of PD-1 blockade in classical Hodgkin lymphoma. The method was immunoSEQ multiplex PCR; TCRdb's version includes in-frame clones alone and lacks a portion of them. The top ten clones hold about 9.6% of a sample with 60,000 or so clones, 90% of them seen once. All trial patients relapsed after autologous stem cell transplantation. The length of the CDR3 is 18 residues. V trimming: 3 bases; J trimming: 5 bases; junction bases outside the gene matches: 10. Germline CDR1 reads WSHSY; CDR2 reads SAAADI. This clone was seen only a few times. This material consisted of peripheral blood mononuclear cells (PBMCs), taken at baseline. This chain connects TRBV10-2 to TRBJ2-2, with 12 bases aligning to TRBD2. This TCR was recovered from a human donor with classical Hodgkin lymphoma. The CDR3: CASSELAGGDWDTGELFF. In nucleotides, the CDR3 is TGCGCCAGCAGTGAACTAGCGGGAGGCGACTGGGATACCGGGGAGCTGTTTTTT.